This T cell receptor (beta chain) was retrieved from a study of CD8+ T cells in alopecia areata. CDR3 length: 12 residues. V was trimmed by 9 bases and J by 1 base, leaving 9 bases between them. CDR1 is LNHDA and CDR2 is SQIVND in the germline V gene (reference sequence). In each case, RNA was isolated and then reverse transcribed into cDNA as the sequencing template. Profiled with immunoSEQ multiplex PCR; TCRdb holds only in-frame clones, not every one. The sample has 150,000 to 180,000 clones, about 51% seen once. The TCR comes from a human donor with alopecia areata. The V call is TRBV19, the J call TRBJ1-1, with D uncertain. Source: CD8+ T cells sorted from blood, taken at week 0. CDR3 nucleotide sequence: TGTGCCAGCAACCCAGGGAACACTGAAGCTTTCTTT. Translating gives CASNPGNTEAFF.